Each of the 27 T cell receptor beta chains below was sequenced from the same sample in a study of OX40 agonist ivuxolimab in advanced cancers. Libraries were prepared by immunoSEQ multiplex PCR; TCRdb keeps only in-frame clonotypes and omits some of them. Of about 100,000 clones listed, 70% to 85% were seen once; the top ten hold roughly 5.4%. The sample consisted of CD4+ or CD8+ T cells sorted from blood, taken in a trial of the OX40 agonist ivuxolimab. Every receptor here comes from an adult with an advanced solid tumor such as melanoma, head and neck, liver or kidney cancer.

The count of this clone is one. The chain links TRBV19 to TRBJ1-1; D might be TRBD1 (5 bases). Per germline, CDR1 LNHDA and CDR2 SQIVND (reference sequence). The CDR3 extends over 15 amino acids. Trimming stripped 5 bases from V and 0 bases from J, with 13 bases between. The CDR3 region has the DNA TGTGCCAGTAGTCCCATGGGACGGTTGAACACTGAAGCTTTCTTT. As protein: CASSPMGRLNTEAFF. The variable domain in full, completed from reference TRBV19 and TRBJ1-1, reads DGGITQSPKYLFRKEGQNVTLSCEQNLNHDAMYWYRQDPGQGLRLIYYSQIVNDFQKGDIAEGYSVSREKKESFPLTVTSAQKNPTAFYLCASSPMGRLNTEAFFGQGTRLTVV.

The chain has TRBV27 and TRBJ1-4, with TRBD1 matching 11 bases. This CDR3 is 17 amino acids long. Germline values: CDR1 MNHEY, CDR2 SMNVEV (reference sequence). The J segment lost 2 bases and the V segment lost 3 bases, leaving 5 bases of the junction unmatched. CDR3 nucleotide sequence: TGTGCCAGCAGTTTGAAGGGACAGGGGGTGACTAATGAAAAACTGTTTTTT. Amino acid sequence: CASSLKGQGVTNEKLFF.

About this clone: One junction end does not reproduce the germline sequence, and a read error may be involved. V is TRBV7-2 and J is TRBJ1-3; D is undetermined. This CDR3 contains 14 residues. Germline CDR1 is SGHTA and CDR2 is FQGNSA. The CDR3 DNA reads as TGTGCCAGCAGCTGGGGAGGGTCTGGGAACACCATATATTTT. Translating gives CASSWGGSGNTIYF.

The chain couples TRBV6-5 to TRBJ1-5; D is unclear. Germline-derived CDR1 and CDR2 are MNHEY and SVGAGI. Deletions cut 0 bases from V and 5 bases from J, with 5 bases between. The CDR3 is made up of 13 amino acids. CDR3 sequence: CASSYSADQPQHF. The DNA for the CDR3 is TGTGCCAGCAGTTACTCGGCGGATCAGCCCCAGCATTTT.

This clone has a single count. J is TRBJ2-5 and V is TRBV5-1; 8 bases agree with TRBD2. CDR1 and CDR2 from the germline V gene are SGHRS and YFSETQ. The CDR3 extends over 15 amino acids. With 5 bases clipped from V and 2 bases from J, the junction kept 8 bases outside the gene matches. CDR3: CASRHLLAAQETQYF. CDR3 sequence (DNA): TGCGCCAGCAGGCACTTACTAGCGGCGCAAGAGACCCAGTACTTC.

The V gene is TRBV7-6, the J gene TRBJ1-1; TRBD1 might be the D (5 bases). The CDR3 totals 17 residues. CDR1 is SGHVS, CDR2 FNYEAQ, per germline. V was trimmed by 0 bases and J by 2 bases, leaving 16 bases between them. The CDR3: CASSLAGSAGINTEAFF. The CDR3 coding sequence is TGTGCCAGCAGCTTAGCGGGATCGGCAGGGATTAACACTGAAGCTTTCTTT.

The chain carries TRBV7-2 and TRBJ1-4; the match to TRBD1 covers 7 bases. This CDR3 has 15 amino acids. CDR1 SGHTA and CDR2 FQGNSA come from the germline V gene. The V gene end was trimmed by 6 bases and the J gene end by 5 bases; junction bases not matched to a gene: 9. This CDR3 reads CASSPTGVGNEKLFF. In nucleotides, the CDR3 is TGTGCCAGCAGTCCTACAGGGGTAGGGAATGAAAAACTGTTTTTT. Variable domain in full (rest from reference TRBV7-2 and TRBJ1-4): GAGVSQSPSNKVTEKGKDVELRCDPISGHTALYWYRQSLGQGLEFLIYFQGNSAPDKSGLPSDRFSAERTGGSVSTLTIQRTQQEDSAVYLCASSPTGVGNEKLFFGSGTQLSVL.

The chain couples TRBV7-2 to TRBJ2-7; no definite D call. There are 14 residues in the CDR3. CDR1 is SGHTA, CDR2 FQGNSA, per germline. V gave up 8 bases and J gave up 0 bases, with 14 bases separating them. The DNA for the CDR3 is TGTGCCAGCCGCGCCGGCTCCCGCTCCTACGAGCAGTACTTC. Translation: CASRAGSRSYEQYF.

The rearrangement uses TRBV7-9 and TRBJ2-1, with 8 bases matching TRBD1. This CDR3 spans 14 amino acids. In germline, CDR1 is SEHNR, CDR2 FQNEAQ (reference sequence). After removal of 3 bases from V and 6 bases from J, the junction contained 4 bases not matched to a gene. The CDR3 region is CASSFLTGGNEQFF. CDR3 nucleotides: TGTGCCAGCAGCTTTCTTACAGGGGGCAATGAGCAGTTCTTC. The complete variable domain, with remaining parts taken from reference TRBV7-9 and TRBJ2-1, reads DTGVSQNPRHKITKRGQNVTFRCDPISEHNRLYWYRQTLGQGPEFLTYFQNEAQLEKSRLLSDRFSAERPKGSFSTLEIQRTEQGDSAMYLCASSFLTGGNEQFFGPGTRLTVL.

The V and J genes are TRBV19 and TRBJ2-1; the match to TRBD2 covers 9 bases. Unmatched junction bases numbered 10, after V lost 5 bases and J lost 5 bases. The CDR3 has 16 amino acids. Per the germline V gene, CDR1 is LNHDA and CDR2 is SQIVND (reference sequence). CDR3 DNA: TGTGCCAGTAGTGCCCCGGGACTAGCCAGGCACAATGAGCAGTTCTTC. The encoded protein is CASSAPGLARHNEQFF.

V gene TRBV7-3 combines with J gene TRBJ2-3; 7 bases are shared with TRBD1. V shed 5 bases, J shed 2 bases, and the junction held 7 bases outside the gene matches. The germline CDR1 and CDR2 sequences are SGHTA and FQGTGA. The CDR3 has 15 amino acids. DNA for the CDR3: TGTGCCAGCAGCCCGGGACAGAAGCTCACAGATACGCAGTATTTT. It yields the protein CASSPGQKLTDTQYF.

The table lists this clone with a count of one. This chain connects TRBV7-7 to TRBJ2-7; 12 nucleotides line up with TRBD1. V trimming: 3 bases; J trimming: 6 bases; junction bases outside the gene matches: 0. CDR3 size: 13 residues. The V gene's germline CDR1 is SSHAT and CDR2 FNYEAQ (reference sequence). CDR3 coding DNA: TGTGCCAGCAGCTTGGGACAGGGGGCCGAGCAGTACTTC. It codes for CASSLGQGAEQYF.

This sequence joins TRBV7-2 and TRBJ1-1, with D perhaps TRBD1 (5 bases). The CDR3 totals 17 residues. Germline lookup yields CDR1 SGHTA and CDR2 FQGNSA. V lost 2 bases to trimming and J lost 4 bases, with 20 bases between them. Written as DNA, the CDR3 is TGTGCCAGCAGCTTAAATGCATGGGGCTCGGTGAGCACTGAAGCTTTCTTT. This translates into CASSLNAWGSVSTEAFF.

The chain recombines TRBV5-1 with TRBJ2-7; D unclear. This CDR3 has 13 residues. Trimming removed 0 bases from V and 4 bases from J, with 8 bases in between. The germline V gene has CDR1 SGHRS and CDR2 YFSETQ. Here the CDR3 reads CASSLAPVYEQYF. Here the CDR3 DNA reads TGCGCCAGCAGCTTGGCCCCAGTTTACGAGCAGTACTTC. The whole variable domain, remainder taken from reference TRBV5-1 and TRBJ2-7, is KAGVTQTPRYLIKTRGQQVTLSCSPISGHRSVSWYQQTPGQGLQFLFEYFSETQRNKGNFPGRFSGRQFSNSRSEMNVSTLELGDSALYLCASSLAPVYEQYFGPGTRLTVT.

The V call is TRBV7-9, the J call TRBJ2-3; tentative D call: TRBD2 (7 bases). The CDR3 consists of 13 residues. Between the trimmed V and J ends, which lost 8 bases and 5 bases, there was a span of 14 bases. Germline CDR1 SEHNR, CDR2 FQNEAQ (reference sequence). As DNA, the CDR3 is TGTGCCAGCGCTAGGGGGGGTCGAGATACGCAGTATTTT. Amino acids: CASARGGRDTQYF. Combining the CDR3 with reference TRBV7-9 and TRBJ2-3 gives the whole variable domain DTGVSQNPRHKITKRGQNVTFRCDPISEHNRLYWYRQTLGQGPEFLTYFQNEAQLEKSRLLSDRFSAERPKGSFSTLEIQRTEQGDSAMYLCASARGGRDTQYFGPGTRLTVL.

CDR3 region: CASSHGQGADTQYF. CDR3 DNA: TGTGCCAGCAGTCACGGACAGGGTGCAGATACGCAGTATTTT. The J gene is TRBJ2-3, the V gene TRBV27; TRBD1 matches at 8 bases. V trimming: 5 bases; J trimming: 4 bases; junction bases outside the gene matches: 5. This CDR3 spans 14 amino acids. From germline, CDR1 is MNHEY and CDR2 SMNVEV (reference sequence).

This chain joins TRBV7-9 and TRBJ2-5; D possibly corresponds to TRBD2 (6 bases). CDR1 and CDR2 (germline): SEHNR, FQNEAQ (reference sequence). The CDR3 is 12 amino acids. V shed 3 bases and J shed 10 bases, with 12 bases lying between them. The CDR3 loop reads CASSLRGWGQYF. CDR3 DNA: TGTGCCAGCAGCTTGCGGGGCTGGGGCCAGTACTTC. Full variable domain (remainder filled in from reference TRBV7-9 and TRBJ2-5): DTGVSQNPRHKITKRGQNVTFRCDPISEHNRLYWYRQTLGQGPEFLTYFQNEAQLEKSRLLSDRFSAERPKGSFSTLEIQRTEQGDSAMYLCASSLRGWGQYFGPGTRLLVL.

The genes are TRBV7-6 and TRBJ2-3, with 8 nucleotides matching TRBD2. The V and J ends lost 5 bases and 5 bases, in that order; junction bases with no gene match: 12. CDR1 SGHVS and CDR2 FNYEAQ come from the germline V gene. The CDR3 sequence is 16 residues long. The CDR3: CASSPYTGGLGDTQYF. Written as DNA, the CDR3 is TGTGCCAGCAGCCCCTATACGGGGGGGCTCGGAGATACGCAGTATTTT.

The chain combines TRBV2 with TRBJ2-7; perhaps TRBD2 as D (5 bases). This CDR3 region has 14 residues. Germline V gives CDR1 SNHLY, CDR2 FYNNEI. Trimming stripped 4 bases from V and 2 bases from J, with 12 bases between. As DNA, the CDR3 is TGTGCCAGCAGTGGCCGGGGAAAAACCTACGAGCAGTACTTC. It is translated as CASSGRGKTYEQYF.

This clone was recorded only once. The chain couples TRBV9 to TRBJ1-4, with TRBD1 matching over 10 bases. Germline CDR1 reads SGDLS; CDR2 reads YYNGEE. The CDR3 length is 17 residues. J was trimmed by 3 bases and V by 4 bases; bases with no gene match: 9. The CDR3 here is CASSSRDRGSPNEKLFF. In DNA, the CDR3 is TGTGCCAGCAGCTCCCGGGACAGGGGCTCACCTAATGAAAAACTGTTTTTT.

The V gene is TRBV2, the J gene TRBJ1-1; a weak D match, TRBD1 (5 bases). Germline CDR1 reads SNHLY; CDR2 reads FYNNEI. The CDR3 has 13 amino acids. V dropped 1 base and J dropped 7 bases, with 10 bases sitting between them. CDR3 amino acids: CASSEEGPLEAFF. The DNA of the CDR3 is TGTGCCAGCAGTGAAGAGGGGCCCCTTGAAGCTTTCTTT.

CDR3 DNA sequence: TGTGCCAGTAGTATGGGACTGAGAGGCTACGAGCAGTACTTC. Translation: CASSMGLRGYEQYF. The rearrangement joins TRBV19 to TRBJ2-7, with D possibly being TRBD2 (6 bases). Germline V lookup: CDR1 LNHDA, CDR2 SQIVND (reference sequence). CDR3 size: 14 residues. With 3 bases removed from V and 3 bases from J, the gap between germline ends came to 12 bases.

The chain uses TRBV7-2 and TRBJ1-1; 7 nucleotides line up with TRBD1. The CDR3 loop spans 15 amino acids. Germline V gene data show CDR1 as SGHTA and CDR2 as FQGNSA. After removal of 4 bases from V and 1 base from J, the junction contained 6 bases not matched to a gene. CDR3 protein: CASSSERQGNTEAFF. CDR3 DNA: TGTGCCAGCAGCTCGGAAAGACAGGGGAACACTGAAGCTTTCTTT.

The rearrangement uses TRBV19 and TRBJ2-7, with D perhaps TRBD2 (6 bases). The germline V and J ends were trimmed by 3 bases and 3 bases, with 15 bases remaining between them. This CDR3 has 15 residues. Germline CDR1 is LNHDA and CDR2 is SQIVND (reference sequence). The CDR3: CASSIMGGPHYEQYF. Here the CDR3 DNA reads TGTGCCAGTAGTATTATGGGGGGACCCCACTACGAGCAGTACTTC.

V is TRBV29-1 and J is TRBJ1-3; D remains ambiguous. V lost 4 bases to trimming and J lost 0 bases, with 7 bases between them. This CDR3 is built from 13 residues. CDR1 is SQVTM and CDR2 is ANQGSEA in the germline V gene. The DNA for the CDR3 is TGCAGCGTTGCAGTTACCTCTGGAAACACCATATATTTT. Its protein product is CSVAVTSGNTIYF.

V gene TRBV7-9 combines with J gene TRBJ2-7; D assignment may be TRBD1 or TRBD2 (5 bases each). The germline CDR1 and CDR2 sequences are SEHNR and FQNEAQ (reference sequence). Trimming pared 2 bases from V and 3 bases from J, leaving 8 bases between. The CDR3 has 13 residues. The CDR3 nucleotides are TGTGCCAGCAGCTTATCTGGGGGCTACGAGCAGTACTTC. Its protein is CASSLSGGYEQYF.

This chain's CDR3 is CASSPDRTSNYGYTF. In DNA form, the CDR3 reads TGTGCCAGCTCACCCGACAGGACCTCTAACTATGGCTACACCTTC. The chain links TRBV18 to TRBJ1-2, with D tentatively TRBD1 (6 bases). From germline, CDR1 is KGHSH and CDR2 LQKENI. V lost 3 bases and J 0 bases, leaving 11 bases between the germline ends. The CDR3 has 15 residues.